The source of this T cell receptor beta chain is a study of blood T cell repertoires in COVID-19. Study members were between roughly 18 and 100 years old and lived in approximately 25 US regions. Which cohort a participant joined came from the clinical history participants gave. The V end lost 0 bases, the J end lost 4 bases, and 14 bases lay between the germline ends. Germline lookup yields CDR1 SGHNT and CDR2 YYREEE (reference sequence). The CDR3 loop spans 15 amino acids. In the original analysis: Amplification from reference gene primers served as the basis for estimated nucleated cell counts. Profiling relied on immunoSEQ multiplex PCR, and the TCRdb table lists in-frame clones only, not all of them. That table furnishes V, J and clone size, whereas the DNA furnished D and trimming. Of about 170,000 clones detected, about 83% appear once; the ten largest clones hold about 3.6%.

The chain recombines TRBV5-4 with TRBJ2-7, with D perhaps TRBD2 (5 bases). Sequenced input: PBMCs or T cells enriched from blood (not recorded which). The clonotype comes from a woman aged 50 to 60 in a cohort exposed to, infected with or recovered from COVID-19 (not recorded which). CDR3 sequence: CASSLDPGDVYEQYF. CDR3 bases: TGTGCCAGCAGCTTGGACCCCGGGGATGTGTACGAGCAGTACTTC.